This TCR beta chain was sequenced for a study of T-cell memory formation after mild COVID-19. Study-level results: Clones which contracted sat mainly in CM and EM if CD4+, and in EMRA if CD8+. The appearance of some responding clones in pre-infection memory suggested that cross-reactive memory joined. Researchers could not confirm that second-wave clones peaking on day 37 targeted SARS-CoV-2.

There are a few counts of this clonotype. Its antigen is currently unknown. Constant-segment primers and 5'RACE yielded cDNA libraries for TCR alpha and TCR beta, each carrying sample barcodes and UMIs. Each CDR3 protein gets one entry after TCRdb re-called the 5' RACE reads with MiXCR. This sample has about 470,000 distinct CDR3 sequences; about 23% occur once, and the top ten carry about an eighth. This CDR3 has 14 residues. Germline assignment: CDR1 SGHRS and CDR2 YFSETQ. Trimming removed 4 bases from V and 6 bases from J; junction bases left unmatched: 7. The TCR was taken from an adult woman who had mild COVID-19 (a few samples of this study predate the infection). Cell type and time point are not known. Material for sequencing was PBMCs or a T cell subset sorted from them (not recorded which). The chain combines TRBV5-1 with TRBJ2-4; 7 nucleotides line up with TRBD1. Here the CDR3 DNA reads TGCGCCAGCAGCACCACGACAGGGCTAAACATTCAGTACTTC. Protein product: CASSTTTGLNIQYF.